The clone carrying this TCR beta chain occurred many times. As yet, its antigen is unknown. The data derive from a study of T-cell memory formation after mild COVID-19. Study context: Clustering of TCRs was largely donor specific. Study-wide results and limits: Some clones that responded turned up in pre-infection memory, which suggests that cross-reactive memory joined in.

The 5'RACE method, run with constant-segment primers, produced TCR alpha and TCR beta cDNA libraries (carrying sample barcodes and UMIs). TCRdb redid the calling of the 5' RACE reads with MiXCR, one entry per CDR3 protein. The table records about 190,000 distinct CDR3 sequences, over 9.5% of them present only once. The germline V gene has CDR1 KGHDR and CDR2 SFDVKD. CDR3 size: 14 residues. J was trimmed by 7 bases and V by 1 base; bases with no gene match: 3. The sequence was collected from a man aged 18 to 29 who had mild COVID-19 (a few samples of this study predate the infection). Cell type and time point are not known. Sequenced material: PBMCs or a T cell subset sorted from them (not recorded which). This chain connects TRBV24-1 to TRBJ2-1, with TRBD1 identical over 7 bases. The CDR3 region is CATSDLGRGNEQFF. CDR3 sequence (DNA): TGTGCCACCAGTGATTTAGGCAGGGGGAATGAGCAGTTCTTC.